One and the same sample provided the 25 T cell receptor beta chains below, sequenced in a study of cytomegalovirus exposure and HLA in healthy donors. With 60 Vbeta and 13 Jbeta primers, the PCR was carried out. Repertoires were generated with immunoSEQ multiplex PCR, while TCRdb's copy carries only in-frame clones and drops some. In the table there are some 110,000 clones, under 85% of which are singletons. Material: PBMCs. Receptors originate from a man younger than 40 in good health and CMV-seronegative.

This chain uses TRBV7-2 with TRBJ2-1; 13 bases are a match to TRBD2. The germline V gene has CDR1 SGHTA and CDR2 FQGNSA. The CDR3 length is 18 residues. Trimming cost V 7 bases and J 2 bases; bases outside gene matches: 11. The CDR3: CASTPPGLAGPAYNEQFF. In nucleotides, the CDR3 is TGTGCCAGCACCCCCCCGGGACTAGCGGGACCAGCCTACAATGAGCAGTTCTTC.

This chain joins TRBV30 and TRBJ2-7; tentative D call: TRBD1 (7 bases). This CDR3 is built from 14 residues. Germline V gene sequence: CDR1 GTSNPN, CDR2 SVGIG (reference sequence). V was cut by 0 bases and J by 3 bases, with 12 bases left in between. The CDR3 coding sequence is TGTGCCTGGAGTGTAGGGCAGGGGGGCTACGAGCAGTACTTC. Translation gives CAWSVGQGGYEQYF.

In its sample, this clone was seen a few times. J is TRBJ1-1 and V is TRBV29-1; D is perhaps TRBD1 (5 bases). CDR1 SQVTM and CDR2 ANQGSEA come from the germline V gene. The CDR3 is 12 amino acids. Trimming left V 4 bases short and J 8 bases short, with 14 bases between. The CDR3 here is CSVVLGGEEAFF. The CDR3 nucleotides are TGCAGCGTTGTTTTGGGAGGGGAGGAAGCTTTCTTT. Supplemented by reference TRBV29-1 and TRBJ1-1, the full variable domain reads SAVISQKPSRDICQRGTSLTIQCQVDSQVTMMFWYRQQPGQSLTLIATANQGSEATYESGFVIDKFPISRPNLTFSTLTVSNMSPEDSSIYLCSVVLGGEEAFFGQGTRLTVV.

This sequence joins TRBV7-2 and TRBJ2-7, with 12 nucleotides matching TRBD2. The germline gives CDR1 SGHTA, CDR2 FQGNSA. The CDR3 covers 15 residues. J gave up 2 bases and V 5 bases, and 4 bases lay outside the gene matches. DNA of the CDR3: TGTGCCAGCAGCCGACTAGCGGGAGTGGCCTACGAGCAGTACTTC. The encoded protein is CASSRLAGVAYEQYF.

V gene TRBV2 combines with J gene TRBJ1-2; possibly TRBD1 for D (5 bases). The germline V gene has CDR1 SNHLY and CDR2 FYNNEI. The CDR3 extends over 13 amino acids. V was shortened by 6 bases and J by 4 bases, with 12 bases between the two germline ends. The CDR3 nucleotides read TGTGCCAGCAGCCCCGGGGGGGTCTATGGCTACACCTTC. Translated, it gives CASSPGGVYGYTF.

The chain joins TRBV5-8 to TRBJ1-1; D may be TRBD1 (5 bases). Deletions cut 2 bases from V and 0 bases from J, with 8 bases between. Germline loops: CDR1 SGHTS, CDR2 YDEGEE. This CDR3 is built from 14 residues. The CDR3 DNA reads TGTGCCAGCAGCTTTCGGACATTGAACACTGAAGCTTTCTTT. Its protein is CASSFRTLNTEAFF.

This chain uses TRBV7-9 with TRBJ2-7; D possibly corresponds to TRBD1 (6 bases). The length of the CDR3 is 13 residues. Germline CDR1 and CDR2: SEHNR and FQNEAQ (reference sequence). The V end lost 5 bases, the J end lost 2 bases, and 10 bases lay between the germline ends. CDR3 loop: CASSEQGTYEQYF. The CDR3 bases are TGTGCCAGCAGCGAACAGGGCACCTACGAGCAGTACTTC.

A few counts support this clone. As DNA, the CDR3 is TGTGCCAGCTCACTTAACGGAGGGAGGGCCGGAGATGAGCAGTTCTTC. It codes for CASSLNGGRAGDEQFF. The chain uses TRBV18 and TRBJ2-1, with 7 bases identical to TRBD2. J lost 8 bases, V lost 4 bases, and 14 bases had no gene match. The germline V gene has CDR1 KGHSH and CDR2 LQKENI. The CDR3 is 16 amino acids.

The genes are TRBV7-6 and TRBJ2-2; TRBD1 aligns across 7 bases. Losses at the gene ends were 5 bases for V and 2 bases for J; bases not matched to a gene: 5. The CDR3 sequence is 15 residues long. Germline CDR1 reads SGHVS; CDR2 reads FNYEAQ. The CDR3 DNA is TGTGCCAGCAGCCCCGACAGGGTCAACACCGGGGAGCTGTTTTTT. It specifies CASSPDRVNTGELFF.

The chain carries TRBV7-2 and TRBJ1-3; 11 bases fit TRBD1. The CDR3 sequence is 18 residues long. V lost 3 bases and J lost 3; bases outside the gene matches: 10. The V gene's germline CDR1 is SGHTA and CDR2 FQGNSA. The CDR3 coding sequence is TGTGCCAGCAGCTTTAGTCCCGGACAGGGGGCAGGTGGAAACACCATATATTTT. Protein: CASSFSPGQGAGGNTIYF.

The rearrangement joins TRBV5-8 to TRBJ1-3, with TRBD1 as a possible D gene (5 bases). The V gene's germline CDR1 is SGHTS and CDR2 YDEGEE. V gave up 0 bases and J gave up 1 base, with 5 bases separating them. This CDR3 has 14 amino acids. CDR3: CASSLDRSGNTIYF. In nucleotides, the CDR3 is TGTGCCAGCAGCTTGGACAGGTCTGGAAACACCATATATTTT.

The J gene is TRBJ2-3, the V gene TRBV11-1; perhaps TRBD2 as D (7 bases). The length of the CDR3 is 16 residues. V lost 5 bases and J lost 2, with 17 bases in between. CDR1 and CDR2 from the germline V gene are SGHAT and FQDESV (reference sequence). The DNA for the CDR3 is TGTGCCAGCAGCCCTCGGGGGGCGCCCCCCACAGATACGCAGTATTTT. Its translation: CASSPRGAPPTDTQYF.

The V and J genes are TRBV10-3 and TRBJ1-3; unclear D gene. The V end lost 8 bases, the J end lost 1 base, and 15 bases lay between the germline ends. The CDR3 length is 15 residues. The germline V gene encodes CDR1 ENHRY and CDR2 SYGVKD. The CDR3 sequence is CAIGSQRQSGNTIYF. The CDR3 DNA follows: TGTGCCATCGGGTCTCAGAGACAATCTGGAAACACCATATATTTT.

This sequence joins TRBV19 and TRBJ1-1, with a possible D match to TRBD1 (5 bases). The CDR3 spans 15 residues. The V end lost 3 bases, the J end lost 1 base, and 12 bases lay between the germline ends. From germline, CDR1 is LNHDA and CDR2 SQIVND (reference sequence). The chain's CDR3 is CASSISYRTNTEAFF. The CDR3 DNA is TGTGCCAGTAGTATCAGTTACAGGACGAACACTGAAGCTTTCTTT.

CDR3 sequence reads: CASSAEQYF. The CDR3 nucleotides read TGTGCCAGTAGCGCCGAGCAGTACTTC. The V call is TRBV19, the J call TRBJ2-5; D call uncertain. The better agreement between TRBJ2-7 and the DNA end casts doubt on the J call. CDR1 is LNHDA, CDR2 SQIVND, per germline (reference sequence). This CDR3 is 9 amino acids long.

The rearrangement links TRBV6-1 to TRBJ2-4; D ambiguous. Trimming removed 4 bases at V and 0 bases at J, with 16 bases between. Germline V gives CDR1 MNHNS, CDR2 SASEGT. The CDR3 runs to 17 residues. Written as DNA, the CDR3 is TGTGCCAGCAGTGGCGGTAGCCAGACTCTAGCCAAAAACATTCAGTACTTC. Protein product: CASSGGSQTLAKNIQYF.

This clone was observed a handful of times. The chain couples TRBV6-5 to TRBJ1-5; TRBD1 matches at 7 bases. The V and J ends lost 5 bases and 0 bases, in that order; junction bases with no gene match: 1. Per germline, CDR1 MNHEY and CDR2 SVGAGI. The CDR3 is 14 amino acids. The CDR3 is CASSRDSSNQPQHF. CDR3 DNA: TGTGCCAGCAGTCGGGACAGTAGCAATCAGCCCCAGCATTTT.

The chain combines TRBV30 with TRBJ1-5, with D possibly being TRBD1 (6 bases). This CDR3 spans 13 amino acids. Germline V gene sequence: CDR1 GTSNPN, CDR2 SVGIG (reference sequence). V was trimmed by 5 bases and J by 3 bases, leaving 11 bases between them. CDR3 amino acids: CAWDTGNNQPQHF. CDR3 bases: TGTGCCTGGGATACAGGGAACAATCAGCCCCAGCATTTT. The complete variable domain, with remaining parts taken from reference TRBV30 and TRBJ1-5, reads SQTIHQWPATLVQPVGSPLSLECTVEGTSNPNLYWYRQAAGRGLQLLFYSVGIGQISSEVPQNLSASRPQDRQFILSSKKLLLSDSGFYLCAWDTGNNQPQHFGDGTRLSIL.

The J gene is TRBJ2-2, the V gene TRBV7-2; D is unresolved. Germline V gene data show CDR1 as SGHTA and CDR2 as FQGNSA. This CDR3 comprises 14 residues. The V end lost 0 bases, the J end lost 4 bases, and 6 bases lay between the germline ends. CDR3 DNA sequence: TGTGCCAGCAGCTTAGCGCACGGCACCGGGGAGCTGTTTTTT. This sequence encodes CASSLAHGTGELFF.

The chain is built from TRBV25-1 and TRBJ2-5, with D possibly TRBD1 on 5 matching bases. Germline-derived CDR1 and CDR2 are MGHDK and SYGVNS. The V end was cut by 6 bases, the J end by 4 bases, with 15 bases between. This CDR3 is 14 amino acids long. The CDR3: CASSAPGKGETQYF. The CDR3 DNA sequence: TGTGCCAGCAGCGCCCCAGGGAAGGGAGAGACCCAGTACTTC.

This chain's CDR3 is CASERQWHTEAFF. DNA for the CDR3: TGTGCCAGTGAGAGACAGTGGCACACTGAAGCTTTCTTT. This chain joins TRBV6-5 and TRBJ1-1, with D possibly being TRBD1 (5 bases). The V and J ends lost 9 bases and 3 bases respectively, with 14 bases between them. Germline values: CDR1 MNHEY, CDR2 SVGAGI. CDR3 length equals 13 residues.

The chain carries TRBV7-6 and TRBJ1-5, with D perhaps matching TRBD1 (6 bases). The V and J ends lost 5 bases and 3 bases respectively, with 14 bases between them. The CDR3 runs to 15 residues. From germline, CDR1 is SGHVS and CDR2 FNYEAQ. CDR3: CASSRRGIDNQPQHF. CDR3 sequence (DNA): TGTGCCAGCAGCCGTAGGGGGATAGACAATCAGCCCCAGCATTTT. Based on the CDR3 plus reference TRBV7-6 and TRBJ1-5, the full variable domain is GAGVSQSPRYKVTKRGQDVALRCDPISGHVSLYWYRQALGQGPEFLTYFNYEAQQDKSGLPNDRFSAERPEGSISTLTIQRTEQRDSAMYRCASSRRGIDNQPQHFGDGTRLSIL.

V is TRBV6-1 and J is TRBJ2-5, with 10 bases aligning to TRBD2. The junction had 6 bases not matched to a gene; V was cut back by 4 bases and J by 4 bases. This CDR3 has 15 residues. Germline loops: CDR1 MNHNS, CDR2 SASEGT. For the CDR3, the DNA is TGTGCCAGCAGTGTCTCTAGCGGGAGCCCAGAGACCCAGTACTTC. Its protein is CASSVSSGSPETQYF.

V usage is TRBV11-2 and J usage is TRBJ2-5; 7 nucleotides agree with TRBD1. The CDR3 is 15 amino acids. Germline V gene lookup returns CDR1 SGHAT and CDR2 FQNNGV. The junction had 7 bases not matched to a gene; V was cut back by 1 base and J by 5 bases. CDR3 sequence (DNA): TGTGCCAGCAGCTTAGTTGGACAGGTCGGGGAGACCCAGTACTTC. Its translation: CASSLVGQVGETQYF.

The chain links TRBV7-9 to TRBJ2-1; TRBD2 matches at 16 bases. The CDR3 contains 19 residues. Trimming took 6 bases from V and 1 from J; bases not matched to a gene: 9. Germline lookup yields CDR1 SEHNR and CDR2 FQNEAQ (reference sequence). In DNA form, the CDR3 reads TGTGCCAGCAGAACCGGGACTAGCGGGAGGGCGGAGTCCTACAATGAGCAGTTCTTC. As protein: CASRTGTSGRAESYNEQFF.